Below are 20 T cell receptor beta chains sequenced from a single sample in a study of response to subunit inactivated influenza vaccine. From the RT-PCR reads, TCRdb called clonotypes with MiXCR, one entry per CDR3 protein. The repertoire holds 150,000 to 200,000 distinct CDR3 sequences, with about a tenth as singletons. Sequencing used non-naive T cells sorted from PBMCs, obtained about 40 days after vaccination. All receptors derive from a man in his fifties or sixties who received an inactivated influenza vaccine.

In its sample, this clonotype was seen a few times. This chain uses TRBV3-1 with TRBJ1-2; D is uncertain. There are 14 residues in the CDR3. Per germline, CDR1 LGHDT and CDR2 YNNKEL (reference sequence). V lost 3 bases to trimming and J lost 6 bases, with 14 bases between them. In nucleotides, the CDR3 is TGTGCCAGCAGCCAGTCCGGAGGATTTCATGGCTACACCTTC. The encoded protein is CASSQSGGFHGYTF. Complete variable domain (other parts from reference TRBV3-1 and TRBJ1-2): DTAVSQTPKYLVTQMGNDKSIKCEQNLGHDTMYWYKQDSKKFLKIMFSYNNKELIINETVPNRFSPKSPDKAHLNLHINSLELGDSAVYFCASSQSGGFHGYTFGSGTRLTVV.

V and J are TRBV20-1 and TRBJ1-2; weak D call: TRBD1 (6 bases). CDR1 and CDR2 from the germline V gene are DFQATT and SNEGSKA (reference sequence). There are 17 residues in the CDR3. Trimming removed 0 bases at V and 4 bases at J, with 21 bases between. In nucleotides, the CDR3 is TGCAGTGCTAGAGATCCGACCGAAGCGCAGGGGCTCTATGGCTACACCTTC. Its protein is CSARDPTEAQGLYGYTF.

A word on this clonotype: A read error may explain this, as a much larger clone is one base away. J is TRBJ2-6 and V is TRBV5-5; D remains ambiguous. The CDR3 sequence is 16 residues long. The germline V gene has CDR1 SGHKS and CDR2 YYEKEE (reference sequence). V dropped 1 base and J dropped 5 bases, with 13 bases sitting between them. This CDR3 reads CASSLSNRAWANVLTF. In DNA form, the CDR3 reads TGTGCCAGCAGCTTGTCAAATCGGGCGTGGGCCAACGTCCTGACTTTC.

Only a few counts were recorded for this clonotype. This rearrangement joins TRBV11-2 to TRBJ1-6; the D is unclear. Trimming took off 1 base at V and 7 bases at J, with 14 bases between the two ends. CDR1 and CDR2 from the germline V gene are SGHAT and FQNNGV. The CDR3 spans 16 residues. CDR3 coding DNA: TGTGCCAGCAGCTTAGCCTCCGGGTCCTCGAATTCACCCCTCCACTTT. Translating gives CASSLASGSSNSPLHF.

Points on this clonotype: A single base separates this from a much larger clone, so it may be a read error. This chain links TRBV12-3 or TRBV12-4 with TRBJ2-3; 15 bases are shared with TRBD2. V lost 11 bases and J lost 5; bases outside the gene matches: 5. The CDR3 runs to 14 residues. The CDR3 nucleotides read TGTGCCTCACGGACTAGCGGGGGGGAAGATACGCAGTATTTT. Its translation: CASRTSGGEDTQYF.

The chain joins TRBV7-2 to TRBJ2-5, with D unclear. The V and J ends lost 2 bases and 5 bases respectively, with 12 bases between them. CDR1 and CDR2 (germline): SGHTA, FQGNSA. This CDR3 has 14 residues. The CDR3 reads CASSLMWSGETQYF. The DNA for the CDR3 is TGTGCCAGCAGCTTAATGTGGAGTGGCGAGACCCAGTACTTC.

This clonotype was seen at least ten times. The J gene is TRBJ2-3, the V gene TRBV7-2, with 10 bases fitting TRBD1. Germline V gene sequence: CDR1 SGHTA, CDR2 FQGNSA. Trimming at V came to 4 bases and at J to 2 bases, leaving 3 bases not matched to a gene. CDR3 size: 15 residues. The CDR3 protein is CASSSGQGDTDTQYF. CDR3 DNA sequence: TGTGCCAGCAGCTCAGGACAGGGGGACACAGATACGCAGTATTTT.

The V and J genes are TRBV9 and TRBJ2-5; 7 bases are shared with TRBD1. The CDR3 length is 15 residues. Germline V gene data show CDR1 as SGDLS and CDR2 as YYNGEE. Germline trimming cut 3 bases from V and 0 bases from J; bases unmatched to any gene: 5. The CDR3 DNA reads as TGTGCCAGCAGCGCCGGGACAGTGTACCAAGAGACCCAGTACTTC. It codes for CASSAGTVYQETQYF. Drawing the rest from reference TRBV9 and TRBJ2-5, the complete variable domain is DSGVTQTPKHLITATGQRVTLRCSPRSGDLSVYWYQQSLDQGLQFLIQYYNGEERAKGNILERFSAQQFPDLHSELNLSSLELGDSALYFCASSAGTVYQETQYFGPGTRLLVL.

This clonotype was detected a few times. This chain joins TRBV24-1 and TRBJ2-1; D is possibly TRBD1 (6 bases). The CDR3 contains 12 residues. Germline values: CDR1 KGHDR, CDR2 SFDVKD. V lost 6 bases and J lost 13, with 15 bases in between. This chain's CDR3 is CATSFAGASQFF. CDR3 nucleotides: TGTGCCACCAGTTTCGCAGGGGCAAGTCAGTTCTTC.

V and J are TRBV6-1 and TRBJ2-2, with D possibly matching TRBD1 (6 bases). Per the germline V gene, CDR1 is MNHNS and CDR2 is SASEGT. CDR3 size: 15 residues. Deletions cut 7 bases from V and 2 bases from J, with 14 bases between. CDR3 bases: TGTGCCAGCAAATATGACAGGCTAAACACCGGGGAGCTGTTTTTT. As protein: CASKYDRLNTGELFF.

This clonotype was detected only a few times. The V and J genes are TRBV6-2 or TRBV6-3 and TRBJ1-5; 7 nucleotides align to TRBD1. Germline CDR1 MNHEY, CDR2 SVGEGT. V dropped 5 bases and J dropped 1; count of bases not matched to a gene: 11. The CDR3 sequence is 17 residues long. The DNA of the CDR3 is TGTGCCAGCAGTAGCCCCCGTACAGGGGCCAGCAATCAGCCCCAGCATTTT. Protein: CASSSPRTGASNQPQHF.

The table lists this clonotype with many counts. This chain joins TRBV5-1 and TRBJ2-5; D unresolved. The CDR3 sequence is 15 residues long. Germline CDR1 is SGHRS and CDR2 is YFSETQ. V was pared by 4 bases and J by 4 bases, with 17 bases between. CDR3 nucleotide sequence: TGCGCCAGCAGCCCTGGCAGTTACAGAGGAGAGACCCAGTACTTC. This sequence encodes CASSPGSYRGETQYF.

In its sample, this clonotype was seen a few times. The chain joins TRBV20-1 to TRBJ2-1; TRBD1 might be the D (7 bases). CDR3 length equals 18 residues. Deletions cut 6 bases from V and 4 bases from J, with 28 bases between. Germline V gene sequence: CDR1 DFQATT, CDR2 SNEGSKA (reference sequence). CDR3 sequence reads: CSAERGGRGRLTYNEQFF. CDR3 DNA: TGCAGTGCAGAAAGAGGTGGCAGGGGGAGGCTGACTTACAATGAGCAGTTCTTC.

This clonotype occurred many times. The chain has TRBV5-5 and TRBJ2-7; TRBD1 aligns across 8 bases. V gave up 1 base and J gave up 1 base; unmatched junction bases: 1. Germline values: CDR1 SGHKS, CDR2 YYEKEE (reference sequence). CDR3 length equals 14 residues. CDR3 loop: CASSLRQGSYEQYF. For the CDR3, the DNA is TGTGCCAGCAGCTTGAGACAGGGGTCCTACGAGCAGTACTTC. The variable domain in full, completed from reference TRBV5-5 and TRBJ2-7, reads DAGVTQSPTHLIKTRGQQVTLRCSPISGHKSVSWYQQVLGQGPQFIFQYYEKEERGRGNFPDRFSARQFPNYSSELNVNALLLGDSALYLCASSLRQGSYEQYFGPGTRLTVT.

CDR3 sequence (DNA): TGCAGTGCTAGAGAAGATCTCAAGGGAAATAGCAATCAGCCCCAGCATTTT. It specifies CSAREDLKGNSNQPQHF. The chain employs TRBV20-1 and TRBJ1-5; D is unclear. Germline CDR1 DFQATT, CDR2 SNEGSKA (reference sequence). The V end was cut by 0 bases, the J end by 0 bases, with 15 bases between. The length of the CDR3 is 17 residues.

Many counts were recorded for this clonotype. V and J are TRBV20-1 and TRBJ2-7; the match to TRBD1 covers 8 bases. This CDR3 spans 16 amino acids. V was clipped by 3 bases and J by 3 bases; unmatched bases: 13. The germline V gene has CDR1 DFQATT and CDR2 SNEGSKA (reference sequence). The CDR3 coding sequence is TGCAGTGCTAGGCCCCTCCGGACAGGGTCCATCTACGAGCAGTACTTC. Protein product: CSARPLRTGSIYEQYF.

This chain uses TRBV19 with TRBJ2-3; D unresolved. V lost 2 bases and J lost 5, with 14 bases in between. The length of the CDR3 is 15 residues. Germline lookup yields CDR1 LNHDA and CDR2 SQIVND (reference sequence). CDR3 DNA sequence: TGTGCCAGTAGTATACTGAGTCTACAAGGAGATACGCAGTATTTT. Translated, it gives CASSILSLQGDTQYF.

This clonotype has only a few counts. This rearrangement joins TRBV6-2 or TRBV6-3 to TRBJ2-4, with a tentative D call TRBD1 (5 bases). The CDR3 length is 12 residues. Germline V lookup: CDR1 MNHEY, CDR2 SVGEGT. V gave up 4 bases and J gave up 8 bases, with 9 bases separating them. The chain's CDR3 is CASSSTGYIQYF. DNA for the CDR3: TGTGCCAGCAGTTCCACAGGATACATTCAGTACTTC.

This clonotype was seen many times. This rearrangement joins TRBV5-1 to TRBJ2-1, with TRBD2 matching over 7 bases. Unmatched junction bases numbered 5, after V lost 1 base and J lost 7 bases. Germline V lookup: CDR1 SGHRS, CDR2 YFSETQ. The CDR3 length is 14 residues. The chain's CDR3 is CASSLYWGGNEQFF. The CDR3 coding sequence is TGCGCCAGCAGCTTGTATTGGGGGGGGAATGAGCAGTTCTTC.

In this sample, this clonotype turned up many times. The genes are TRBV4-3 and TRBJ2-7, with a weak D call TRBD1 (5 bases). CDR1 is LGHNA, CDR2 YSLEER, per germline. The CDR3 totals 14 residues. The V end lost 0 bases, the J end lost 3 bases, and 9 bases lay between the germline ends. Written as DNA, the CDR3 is TGCGCCAGCAGCCAAGATTCGGACATCTACGAGCAGTACTTC. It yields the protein CASSQDSDIYEQYF.